The 22 T cell receptor beta chains below come from one sample, sequenced in a study of vaccination and CD4 T cells after COVID-19. Their antigens remain unidentified. Treatment defined: roughly 10-day PBMC culture with coronavirus spike peptide pools or control peptides (ViraFEST assay). Cultured CD4+ T-cell DNA underwent Oncomine TCR Beta short-read sequencing. TCRdb processed the PCR reads anew with MiXCR; each CDR3 protein has one entry. Of some 14,000 distinct CDR3 sequences detected, about 29% appear once; the ten largest clones hold roughly 19%. The material was CD4+ T cells from blood, cultured in vitro, obtained before SARS-CoV-2 vaccination. These receptors all come from a human donor who received a COVID-19 vaccine.

Sample share makes this clonotype medium-sized. The chain employs TRBV27 and TRBJ1-6; 7 bases align to TRBD1. Germline V CDR1 and CDR2: MNHEY, SMNVEV (reference sequence). Trimming cost V 8 bases and J 7 bases; bases outside gene matches: 8. The CDR3 loop spans 14 amino acids. CDR3 nucleotide sequence: TGTGCCAGCGGGACAGAACGGTGGAATTCACCCCTCCACTTT. Encoded protein: CASGTERWNSPLHF.

V and J are TRBV20-1 and TRBJ2-5; 10 nucleotides match TRBD2. The CDR3 extends over 16 amino acids. The V gene end was trimmed by 5 bases and the J gene end by 6 bases; junction bases not matched to a gene: 15. Germline V gene sequence: CDR1 DFQATT, CDR2 SNEGSKA (reference sequence). The DNA of the CDR3 is TGCAGTGCTCCCTCTCAGCGGGGGGGCCGGATACAGACCCAGTACTTC. Translation gives CSAPSQRGGRIQTQYF.

V gene TRBV7-8 combines with J gene TRBJ2-7; D is perhaps TRBD1 (6 bases). V was clipped by 4 bases and J by 2 bases, with 21 bases between them. Germline CDR1 and CDR2: SGHVS and FQNEAQ. This CDR3 is 17 amino acids long. CDR3 DNA sequence: TGTGCCAGCAGCTCTGTGGGGACGGGACACTACCCCTACGAGCAGTACTTC. Its protein product is CASSSVGTGHYPYEQYF.

V and J are TRBV7-2 and TRBJ2-1; D is possibly TRBD1 or TRBD2 (5 bases each). CDR1 SGHTA and CDR2 FQGNSA come from the germline V gene. Trimming cost V 5 bases and J 0 bases, with 8 bases left between them. The CDR3 spans 14 residues. Here the CDR3 reads CASSGGSSYNEQFF. DNA of the CDR3: TGTGCCAGCAGCGGGGGAAGCTCCTACAATGAGCAGTTCTTC. The full variable domain, in which reference TRBV7-2 and TRBJ2-1 provide the parts outside the CDR3, is GAGVSQSPSNKVTEKGKDVELRCDPISGHTALYWYRQSLGQGLEFLIYFQGNSAPDKSGLPSDRFSAERTGGSVSTLTIQRTQQEDSAVYLCASSGGSSYNEQFFGPGTRLTVL.

The chain has TRBV20-1 and TRBJ2-3, with D unclear. The V and J ends lost 0 bases and 8 bases respectively, with 9 bases between them. CDR1 is DFQATT and CDR2 is SNEGSKA in the germline V gene (reference sequence). The CDR3 has 12 amino acids. The CDR3 region is CSARDDSGTQYF. CDR3 nucleotides: TGCAGTGCTAGAGATGATAGTGGTACGCAGTATTTT.

In its sample, this clonotype was seen a few times. The chain has TRBV19 and TRBJ1-2; a weak D match, TRBD1 (6 bases). With 5 bases removed from V and 4 bases from J, the gap between germline ends came to 14 bases. The germline CDR1 and CDR2 sequences are LNHDA and SQIVND (reference sequence). The CDR3 has 14 amino acids. CDR3 DNA sequence: TGTGCCAGTAGTCCCTCCGGGACACCCTATGGCTACACCTTC. Residues: CASSPSGTPYGYTF.

This clonotype showed up just a few times. The chain recombines TRBV19 with TRBJ2-7; 8 bases line up with TRBD1. This CDR3 is 16 amino acids long. Per germline, CDR1 LNHDA and CDR2 SQIVND (reference sequence). After removal of 8 bases from V and 2 bases from J, the junction contained 14 bases not matched to a gene. For the CDR3, the DNA is TGTGCCAGTCGGAAGTTCGACAGGGGAGGTCCCTACGAGCAGTACTTC. The encoded protein is CASRKFDRGGPYEQYF.

The table lists this clonotype with a few counts. The chain combines TRBV2 with TRBJ1-1, with D perhaps TRBD1 (5 bases). The V and J ends lost 4 bases and 1 base respectively, with 7 bases between them. From germline, CDR1 is SNHLY and CDR2 FYNNEI. The CDR3 is made up of 13 amino acids. CDR3 in amino acids: CASSVTGNTEAFF. The CDR3 bases are TGTGCCAGCAGTGTAACAGGGAACACTGAAGCTTTCTTT.

In this sample, this clonotype turned up a few times. The rearrangement uses TRBV7-9 and TRBJ1-4; 8 bases are a match to TRBD1. V shed 1 base and J 5 bases; nucleotides not matched to a gene: 3. The CDR3 covers 15 residues. Germline V gene sequence: CDR1 SEHNR, CDR2 FQNEAQ (reference sequence). CDR3 nucleotides: TGTGCCAGCAGCTTAGGAGGGACAGGAAATGAAAAACTGTTTTTT. It is translated as CASSLGGTGNEKLFF.

This chain joins TRBV7-2 and TRBJ2-4, with 7 bases identical to TRBD2. The CDR3 covers 17 residues. Germline assignment: CDR1 SGHTA and CDR2 FQGNSA. With V trimmed by 3 bases and J by 7 bases, 15 bases remained unmatched. Here the CDR3 reads CASSLGSSGYRRNIQYF. The CDR3 DNA sequence: TGTGCCAGCAGCTTGGGCTCTAGCGGATACAGACGCAACATTCAGTACTTC.

This clonotype was seen a few times. This rearrangement joins TRBV11-1 to TRBJ2-5; 9 positions match TRBD1. The ends lost 3 bases at V and 4 bases at J; junction bases unmatched: 6. The CDR3 consists of 15 residues. Germline V gives CDR1 SGHAT, CDR2 FQDESV (reference sequence). CDR3 residues: CASSLAGQGGETQYF. DNA for the CDR3: TGTGCCAGCAGCTTGGCGGGACAGGGTGGAGAGACCCAGTACTTC.

The chain is built from TRBV2 and TRBJ2-3; D unclear. Trimming stripped 3 bases from V and 3 bases from J, with 10 bases between. The CDR3 covers 14 residues. Looked up from germline, CDR1 is SNHLY and CDR2 is FYNNEI. DNA for the CDR3: TGTGCCAGCAGTGAGGTCTCAGCGACAGATACGCAGTATTTT. This gives the protein CASSEVSATDTQYF.

V gene TRBV6-1 combines with J gene TRBJ1-2; 9 bases map to TRBD1. Per the germline V gene, CDR1 is MNHNS and CDR2 is SASEGT. V lost 7 bases and J lost 8; bases outside the gene matches: 11. This CDR3 region has 14 residues. The CDR3 sequence is CASKHQQGARGYTF. The DNA of the CDR3 is TGTGCCAGCAAACACCAACAGGGGGCGAGGGGCTACACCTTC.

This clonotype was detected only a few times. This rearrangement joins TRBV5-1 to TRBJ2-1, with 11 bases aligning to TRBD2. The CDR3 runs to 15 residues. V was clipped by 3 bases and J by 7 bases; unmatched bases: 6. Per the germline V gene, CDR1 is SGHRS and CDR2 is YFSETQ. The CDR3 protein is CASSWASGGYNEQFF. The DNA of the CDR3 is TGCGCCAGCAGCTGGGCTAGCGGGGGGTATAATGAGCAGTTCTTC.

The chain recombines TRBV19 with TRBJ1-5, with D uncertain. Trimming stripped 10 bases from V and 0 bases from J, with 7 bases between. The CDR3 totals 12 residues. Germline lookup yields CDR1 LNHDA and CDR2 SQIVND (reference sequence). The CDR3 region has the DNA TGTGCCACCAGCTTTAGCAATCAGCCCCAGCATTTT. Its protein product is CATSFSNQPQHF. Together with reference TRBV19 and TRBJ1-5, the CDR3 gives the full variable domain: DGGITQSPKYLFRKEGQNVTLSCEQNLNHDAMYWYRQDPGQGLRLIYYSQIVNDFQKGDIAEGYSVSREKKESFPLTVTSAQKNPTAFYLCATSFSNQPQHFGDGTRLSIL.

The chain combines TRBV19 with TRBJ2-2; TRBD1 aligns across 8 bases. This CDR3 contains 16 residues. Germline CDR1 is LNHDA and CDR2 is SQIVND (reference sequence). The junction had 8 bases not matched to a gene; V was cut back by 3 bases and J by 5 bases. The CDR3 protein is CASSIFRGLETGELFF. The DNA of the CDR3 is TGTGCCAGTAGTATCTTCAGGGGGCTTGAAACCGGGGAGCTGTTTTTT.

This clonotype was counted between two and nine times. V and J are TRBV7-8 and TRBJ1-2; no clear D gene. The CDR3 consists of 14 residues. Germline-derived CDR1 and CDR2 are SGHVS and FQNEAQ. V lost 1 base, J lost 3 bases, and 9 bases lay in between. CDR3 in amino acids: CASSLGRRDYGYTF. Here the CDR3 DNA reads TGTGCCAGCAGCTTAGGGCGTCGCGACTATGGCTACACCTTC.

This chain links TRBV6-1 with TRBJ2-7; D is uncertain. Germline V gene lookup returns CDR1 MNHNS and CDR2 SASEGT. The V end was cut by 10 bases, the J end by 7 bases, with 14 bases between. The CDR3 is 11 residues long. The CDR3 DNA reads as TGTGCCACCACAAGAGGCATTGAGCAGTACTTC. As protein: CATTRGIEQYF.

In DNA form, the CDR3 reads TGCGCCAGCAGCTTGGCGGCAGGGGAAGAGACCCAGTACTTC. Its translation is CASSLAAGEETQYF. V and J are TRBV5-1 and TRBJ2-5; a weak D match, TRBD1 (6 bases). This CDR3 spans 14 amino acids. The V end lost 0 bases, the J end lost 3 bases, and 9 bases lay between the germline ends. Germline assignment: CDR1 SGHRS and CDR2 YFSETQ.

This clonotype was detected a few times. The J gene is TRBJ2-2, the V gene TRBV7-2; D gene ambiguous. Trimming removed 3 bases at V and 4 bases at J, with 3 bases between. The CDR3 runs to 12 residues. CDR1 SGHTA and CDR2 FQGNSA come from the germline V gene. As DNA, the CDR3 is TGTGCCAGCAGCTTTGGCACCGGGGAGCTGTTTTTT. This sequence encodes CASSFGTGELFF.

There are a few counts of this clonotype. The rearrangement links TRBV19 to TRBJ1-2, with D perhaps TRBD1 (6 bases). The ends were cut back, 7 bases at V and 0 bases at J, with 15 bases in the middle. The CDR3 length is 15 residues. Germline lookup yields CDR1 LNHDA and CDR2 SQIVND (reference sequence). The CDR3 spells CASNPQQGTNYGYTF. The DNA of the CDR3 is TGTGCCAGTAACCCCCAACAGGGAACTAACTATGGCTACACCTTC.

The J gene is TRBJ2-5, the V gene TRBV9; D is unclear. The CDR3 has 15 residues. Germline lookup yields CDR1 SGDLS and CDR2 YYNGEE. The V end was cut by 0 bases, the J end by 7 bases, with 16 bases between. The CDR3 spells CASSVGYEAPGTQYF. CDR3 nucleotides: TGTGCCAGCAGCGTAGGATACGAGGCCCCGGGGACCCAGTACTTC.